The TCR beta chain described here comes from a study of blood T cell repertoires in COVID-19. Background on the study: The origin of the acute and convalescent COVID-19 samples was the United States, Italy and Spain. In each case, the material was cDNA or gDNA derived from T cells, B-cell-depleted T cells, or PBMCs.

Authors' processing steps: Nucleated cell counts were estimated from reference gene primer amplification. The method was immunoSEQ multiplex PCR; TCRdb's version includes in-frame clones alone and lacks a portion of them. From that table come the V and J calls and clone size; the DNA was used to work out D and trimming. The table shows 97,000 or so clones, with about 85% occurring only once. Trimming took 1 base from V and 0 from J, leaving 10 bases between them. Germline V gene sequence: CDR1 SGHDN, CDR2 FVKESK. The CDR3 has 16 amino acids. The V call is TRBV14, the J call TRBJ2-1, with D hard to call. What was sequenced was peripheral blood. This receptor was obtained from a man aged 45-65 years with active COVID-19. The CDR3 loop is CASSQGGWSSYNEQFF. The CDR3 region has the DNA TGTGCCAGCAGCCAAGGCGGTTGGAGCTCCTACAATGAGCAGTTCTTC.